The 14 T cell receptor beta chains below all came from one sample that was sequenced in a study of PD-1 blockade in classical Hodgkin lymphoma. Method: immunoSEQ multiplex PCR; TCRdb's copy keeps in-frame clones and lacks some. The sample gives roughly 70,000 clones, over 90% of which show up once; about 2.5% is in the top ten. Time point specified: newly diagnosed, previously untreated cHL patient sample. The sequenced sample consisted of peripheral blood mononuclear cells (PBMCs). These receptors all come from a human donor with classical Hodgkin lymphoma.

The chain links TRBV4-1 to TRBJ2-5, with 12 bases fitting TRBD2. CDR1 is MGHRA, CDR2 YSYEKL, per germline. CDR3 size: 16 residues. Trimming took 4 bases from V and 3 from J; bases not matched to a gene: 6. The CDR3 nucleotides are TGCGCCAGCAGCCGCGGGACTAGCGGGTTGGAAGAGACCCAGTACTTC. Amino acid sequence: CASSRGTSGLEETQYF.

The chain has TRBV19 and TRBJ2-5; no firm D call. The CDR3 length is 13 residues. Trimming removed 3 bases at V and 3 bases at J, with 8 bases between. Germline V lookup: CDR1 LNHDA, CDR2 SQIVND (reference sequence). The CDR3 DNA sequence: TGTGCCAGTAGTATTGGCCGAGAAGAGACCCAGTACTTC. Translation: CASSIGREETQYF.

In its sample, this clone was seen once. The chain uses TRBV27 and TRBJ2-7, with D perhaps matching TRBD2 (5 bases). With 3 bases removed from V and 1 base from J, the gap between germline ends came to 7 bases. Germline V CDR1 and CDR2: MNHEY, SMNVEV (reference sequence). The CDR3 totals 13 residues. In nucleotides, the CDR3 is TGTGCCAGCAGTTTGCGAGGGTCCTACGAGCAGTACTTC. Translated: CASSLRGSYEQYF.

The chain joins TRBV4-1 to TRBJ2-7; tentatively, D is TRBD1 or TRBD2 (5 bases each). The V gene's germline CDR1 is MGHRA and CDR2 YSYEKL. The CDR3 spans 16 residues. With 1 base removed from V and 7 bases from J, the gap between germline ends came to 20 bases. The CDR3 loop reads CASSQVDLVSWGEQYF. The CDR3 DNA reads TGCGCCAGCAGCCAAGTCGATCTGGTGAGCTGGGGGGAGCAGTACTTC.

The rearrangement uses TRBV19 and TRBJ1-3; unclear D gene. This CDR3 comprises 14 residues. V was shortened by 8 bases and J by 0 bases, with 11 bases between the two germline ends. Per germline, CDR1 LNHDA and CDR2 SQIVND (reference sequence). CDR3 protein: CASQSPGSGNTIYF. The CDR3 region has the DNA TGTGCCAGTCAGTCGCCGGGCTCTGGAAACACCATATATTTT.

CDR3: CASSRLAKFEDTQYF. In DNA, the CDR3 is TGTGCCAGCAGCCGACTAGCAAAATTCGAGGATACGCAGTATTTT. This rearrangement joins TRBV7-9 to TRBJ2-3; 7 bases fit TRBD2. Germline V gene lookup returns CDR1 SEHNR and CDR2 FQNEAQ (reference sequence). After removal of 5 bases from V and 6 bases from J, the junction contained 11 bases not matched to a gene. This CDR3 is built from 15 residues.

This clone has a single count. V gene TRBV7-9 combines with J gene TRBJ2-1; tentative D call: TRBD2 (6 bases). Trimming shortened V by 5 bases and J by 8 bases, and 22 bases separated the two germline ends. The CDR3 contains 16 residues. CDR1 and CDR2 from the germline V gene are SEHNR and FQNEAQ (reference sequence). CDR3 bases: TGTGCCAGCAGCCCCCAGGCGGCGGGATTTATGGATGAGCAGTTCTTC. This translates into CASSPQAAGFMDEQFF. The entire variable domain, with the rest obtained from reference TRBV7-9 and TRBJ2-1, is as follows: DTGVSQNPRHKITKRGQNVTFRCDPISEHNRLYWYRQTLGQGPEFLTYFQNEAQLEKSRLLSDRFSAERPKGSFSTLEIQRTEQGDSAMYLCASSPQAAGFMDEQFFGPGTRLTVL.

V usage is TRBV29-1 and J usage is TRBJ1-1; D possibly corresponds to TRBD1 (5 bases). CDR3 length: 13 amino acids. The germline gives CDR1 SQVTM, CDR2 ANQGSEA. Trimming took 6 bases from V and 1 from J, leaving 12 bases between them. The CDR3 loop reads CSVLGLSNTEAFF. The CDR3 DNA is TGCAGCGTGTTGGGACTTTCGAACACTGAAGCTTTCTTT.

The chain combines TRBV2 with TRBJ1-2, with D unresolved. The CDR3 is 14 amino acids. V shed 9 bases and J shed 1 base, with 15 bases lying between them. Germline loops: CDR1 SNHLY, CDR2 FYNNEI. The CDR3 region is CARKGGRDNYGYTF. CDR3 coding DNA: TGTGCCAGAAAGGGAGGGAGGGATAACTATGGCTACACCTTC.

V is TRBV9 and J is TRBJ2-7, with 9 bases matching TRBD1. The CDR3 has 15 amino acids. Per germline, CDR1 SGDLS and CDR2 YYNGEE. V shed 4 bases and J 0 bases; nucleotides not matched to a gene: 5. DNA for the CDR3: TGTGCCAGCAGCCCCGGACAGGGGAGCTCCTACGAGCAGTACTTC. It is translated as CASSPGQGSSYEQYF.

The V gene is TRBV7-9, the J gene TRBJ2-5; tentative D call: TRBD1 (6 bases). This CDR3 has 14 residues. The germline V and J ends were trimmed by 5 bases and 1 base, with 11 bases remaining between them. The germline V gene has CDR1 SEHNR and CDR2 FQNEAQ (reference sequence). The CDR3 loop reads CASSDRSFQETQYF. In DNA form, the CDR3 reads TGTGCCAGCAGCGACAGGAGTTTCCAAGAGACCCAGTACTTC.

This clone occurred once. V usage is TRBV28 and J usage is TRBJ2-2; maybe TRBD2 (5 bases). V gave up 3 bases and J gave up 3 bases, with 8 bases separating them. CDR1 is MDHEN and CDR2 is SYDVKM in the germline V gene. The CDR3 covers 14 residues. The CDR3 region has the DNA TGTGCCAGCAGTTTCTCGGGATACACCGGGGAGCTGTTTTTT. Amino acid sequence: CASSFSGYTGELFF.

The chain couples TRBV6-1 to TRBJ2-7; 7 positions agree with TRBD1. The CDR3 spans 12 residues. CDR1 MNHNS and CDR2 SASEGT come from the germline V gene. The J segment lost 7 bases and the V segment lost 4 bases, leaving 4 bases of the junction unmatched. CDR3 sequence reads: CASSVGGREQYF. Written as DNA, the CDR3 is TGTGCCAGCAGTGTAGGGGGCCGGGAGCAGTACTTC.

The CDR3 spells CASREISGGRDEQFF. CDR3 coding DNA: TGTGCCAGCAGGGAAATTAGCGGGGGGCGGGATGAGCAGTTCTTC. V usage is TRBV2 and J usage is TRBJ2-1; 10 bases are a match to TRBD2. This CDR3 has 15 residues. J gave up 8 bases and V 6 bases, and 10 bases lay outside the gene matches. Germline V CDR1 and CDR2: SNHLY, FYNNEI. Looking up the rest from reference TRBV2 and TRBJ2-1 gives the full variable domain: EPEVTQTPSHQVTQMGQEVILRCVPISNHLYFYWYRQILGQKVEFLVSFYNNEISEKSEIFDDQFSVERPDGSNFTLKIRSTKLEDSAMYFCASREISGGRDEQFFGPGTRLTVL.